The 11 T cell receptor beta chains listed next were all sequenced from one sample in a study of blood T cell repertoires in COVID-19. The table came from immunoSEQ multiplex PCR; TCRdb's copy has only in-frame clones and leaves some out. Of fewer than 350,000 clones listed, about 90% are singletons. Sequencing was done on a sample of PBMCs or T cells enriched from blood (not recorded which). The receptors here all came from a woman aged 18 to 35 with acute COVID-19.

The chain carries TRBV3-1 (or the pseudogene TRBV3-2) and TRBJ2-1; TRBD2 agrees at 12 bases. The CDR3 spans 16 residues. The germline CDR1 and CDR2 sequences are LGHDT and YNNKEL (reference sequence). V gave up 3 bases and J gave up 8 bases; unmatched junction bases: 8. This CDR3 is CASSHSGGLAGYEQFF. In DNA form, the CDR3 reads TGTGCCAGCAGCCACTCAGGTGGACTAGCGGGATATGAGCAGTTCTTC.

The V and J genes are TRBV28 and TRBJ1-4; D perhaps matches TRBD1 (5 bases). Germline-derived CDR1 and CDR2 are MDHEN and SYDVKM. The CDR3 spans 15 residues. V lost 3 bases, J lost 5 bases, and 13 bases lay in between. In DNA form, the CDR3 reads TGTGCCAGCAGTTTGAGGCAGGGTGGAAATGAAAAACTGTTTTTT. As protein: CASSLRQGGNEKLFF.

The rearrangement links TRBV28 to TRBJ2-1; 7 nucleotides agree with TRBD1. This CDR3 comprises 15 residues. The V gene end was trimmed by 5 bases and the J gene end by 3 bases; junction bases not matched to a gene: 7. The germline V gene encodes CDR1 MDHEN and CDR2 SYDVKM. The CDR3 nucleotides are TGTGCCAGCAGTGTCCTTGGGACAGACTACAATGAGCAGTTCTTC. This gives the protein CASSVLGTDYNEQFF.

This chain uses TRBV25-1 with TRBJ1-2; 7 bases are a match to TRBD1. The CDR3 loop spans 14 amino acids. Germline-derived CDR1 and CDR2 are MGHDK and SYGVNS. V lost 3 bases, J lost 8 bases, and 9 bases stayed unmatched. CDR3 sequence (DNA): TGTGCCAGCAGTGACACTGACAGGGTCAACGGCTACACCTTC. This gives the protein CASSDTDRVNGYTF.

The J gene is TRBJ2-1, the V gene TRBV14; D ambiguous. Per germline, CDR1 SGHDN and CDR2 FVKESK. The CDR3 has 15 residues. Between the trimmed V and J ends, which lost 0 bases and 6 bases, there was a span of 12 bases. The CDR3 loop is CASSQDLSLSNEQFF. CDR3 nucleotides: TGTGCCAGCAGCCAAGATCTGTCCCTAAGCAATGAGCAGTTCTTC.

This sequence joins TRBV28 and TRBJ1-6, with D possibly TRBD1 on 6 matching bases. The CDR3 sequence is 14 residues long. Germline lookup yields CDR1 MDHEN and CDR2 SYDVKM. Deletions cut 3 bases from V and 7 bases from J, with 10 bases between. Written as DNA, the CDR3 is TGTGCCAGCAGTTTGGACCAGGGGAATTCACCCCTCCACTTT. It translates to CASSLDQGNSPLHF.

This sequence joins TRBV7-9 and TRBJ1-2; TRBD1 agrees at 7 bases. Trimming cost V 8 bases and J 3 bases; bases outside gene matches: 12. Germline CDR1 reads SEHNR; CDR2 reads FQNEAQ (reference sequence). The CDR3 length is 15 residues. DNA of the CDR3: TGTGCCAGCGGTGGGGAAGGGGGCGTGGACTATGGCTACACCTTC. As protein: CASGGEGGVDYGYTF. Together with reference TRBV7-9 and TRBJ1-2, the CDR3 gives the full variable domain: DTGVSQNPRHKITKRGQNVTFRCDPISEHNRLYWYRQTLGQGPEFLTYFQNEAQLEKSRLLSDRFSAERPKGSFSTLEIQRTEQGDSAMYLCASGGEGGVDYGYTFGSGTRLTVV.

The rearrangement uses TRBV24-1 and TRBJ1-5; no definite D call. Germline V CDR1 and CDR2: KGHDR, SFDVKD. Deletions cut 0 bases from V and 2 bases from J, with 13 bases between. The CDR3 covers 17 residues. The chain's CDR3 is CATSDLRAGEGNQPQHF. DNA for the CDR3: TGTGCCACCAGTGATTTGCGTGCGGGCGAGGGCAATCAGCCCCAGCATTTT.

The CDR3, as DNA: TGTGCCAGCAGTTCAACCGGGAACCCCTACGAGCAGTACTTC. Translated: CASSSTGNPYEQYF. The V and J genes are TRBV28 and TRBJ2-7; possibly TRBD2 for D (5 bases). Trimming took off 4 bases at V and 2 bases at J, with 12 bases between the two ends. CDR3 length equals 14 residues. The V gene's germline CDR1 is MDHEN and CDR2 SYDVKM.

The chain has TRBV5-6 and TRBJ1-1, with a possible D match to TRBD1 (5 bases). CDR3 length equals 17 residues. The germline V gene encodes CDR1 SGHDT and CDR2 YYEEEE. V lost 2 bases and J lost 0, with 17 bases in between. The CDR3, as DNA: TGTGCCAGCAGCTTTGGGGGGAGGGCCACGATGAACACTGAAGCTTTCTTT. It encodes CASSFGGRATMNTEAFF. The full variable domain, with the rest looked up from reference TRBV5-6 and TRBJ1-1, is DAGVTQSPTHLIKTRGQQVTLRCSPKSGHDTVSWYQQALGQGPQFIFQYYEEEERQRGNFPDRFSGHQFPNYSSELNVNALLLGDSALYLCASSFGGRATMNTEAFFGQGTRLTVV.

The J gene is TRBJ1-4, the V gene TRBV11-2; possible D gene TRBD1, 5 bases. V was trimmed by 4 bases and J by 8 bases, leaving 8 bases between them. The CDR3 length is 12 residues. The germline V gene encodes CDR1 SGHAT and CDR2 FQNNGV. CDR3 DNA: TGTGCCAGCAGCTACAGACAGGAAAAACTGTTTTTT. The encoded protein is CASSYRQEKLFF.